This entry is about one TCR beta chain. Some clones are missing from TCRdb's copy, which holds only in-frame ones; the method was immunoSEQ multiplex PCR. The sample carries fewer than 35,000 clones, around 90% recorded once. The data derive from a study of blood T cell repertoires in COVID-19. The CDR3 contains 15 residues. The junction had 6 bases not matched to a gene; V was cut back by 3 bases and J by 4 bases. Germline CDR1 reads KGHSH; CDR2 reads LQKENI. The sequence was collected from a man aged 55 to 70 with active COVID-19. Sequenced material: peripheral blood. The chain is built from TRBV18 and TRBJ1-2; 9 bases are a match to TRBD1. The CDR3 DNA sequence: TGTGCCAGCTCACCGGACAGGGGCGTTGGCTATGGCTACACCTTC. This translates into CASSPDRGVGYGYTF.